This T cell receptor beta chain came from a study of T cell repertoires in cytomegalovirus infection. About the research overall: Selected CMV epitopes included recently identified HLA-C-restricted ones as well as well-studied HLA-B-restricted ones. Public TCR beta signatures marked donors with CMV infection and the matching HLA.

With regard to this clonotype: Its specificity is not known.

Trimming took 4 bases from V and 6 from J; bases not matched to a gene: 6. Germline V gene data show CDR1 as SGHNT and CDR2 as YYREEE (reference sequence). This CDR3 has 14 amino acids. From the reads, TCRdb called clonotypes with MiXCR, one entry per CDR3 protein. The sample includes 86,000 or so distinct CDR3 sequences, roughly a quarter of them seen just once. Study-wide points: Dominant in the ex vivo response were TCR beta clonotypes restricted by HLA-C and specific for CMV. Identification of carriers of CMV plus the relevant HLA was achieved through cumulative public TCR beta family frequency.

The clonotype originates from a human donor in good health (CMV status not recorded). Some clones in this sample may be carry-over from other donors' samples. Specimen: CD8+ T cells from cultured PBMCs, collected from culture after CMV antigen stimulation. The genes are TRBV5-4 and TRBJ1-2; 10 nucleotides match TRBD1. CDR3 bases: TGTGCCAGCAGCCCTGGGGACAGGGGAAATGGCTACACCTTC. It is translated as CASSPGDRGNGYTF.